This T cell receptor (beta chain) was sequenced for a study of tumor-infiltrating lymphocytes in primary liver carcinoma. Unsorted bulk tissue of about 20-30 mg yielded co-extracted RNA and DNA. The study enrolled treatment-naive patients with chronic HBV infection. Each sampled tumor had five separate regions taken from it. Total RNA (about 500 ng) served as template for TCR beta cDNA synthesis primed by a constant-region primer. What produced the TCR beta libraries was three nested multiplex PCR rounds using slightly modified ARM-PCR. TRBV1-TRBV30 forward primers paired with a C-beta reverse primer were used in the first two PCR rounds, which ran roughly 9 cycles each. Each CDR3 protein is one row after TCRdb ran MiXCR on the multiplex PCR reads. The sample shows fewer than 25,000 distinct CDR3 sequences, approximately 79% of them seen only once. This CDR3 spans 15 amino acids. The germline CDR1 and CDR2 sequences are SGHAT and FQNNGV.

Study-wide points: Reduced overlap was seen in tumor-adjacent and tumor-blood pairs versus tumor region pairs. It was in tumors, not blood, that the top-250-clone fraction was significantly higher (p = 0.039).

Points on this clonotype: Its antigen is still unknown.

This chain joins TRBV11-2 and TRBJ2-7; 9 bases fit TRBD1. The receptor was isolated from a man between 35 and 55 years old with primary liver carcinoma and hepatitis B virus infection. Material for sequencing was liver tumor tissue from sampling region 1. Subset given: tumor region T1, superior pole. The CDR3 sequence is CVSSQGTGRSYEQYF. In DNA form, the CDR3 reads TGTGTTAGCAGCCAAGGGACAGGGAGAAGCTACGAGCAGTACTTC. Drawing the rest from reference TRBV11-2 and TRBJ2-7, the complete variable domain is EAGVAQSPRYKIIEKRQSVAFWCNPISGHATLYWYQQILGQGPKLLIQFQNNGVVDDSQLPKDRFSAERLKGVDSTLKIQPAKLEDSAVYLCVSSQGTGRSYEQYFGPGTRLTVT.